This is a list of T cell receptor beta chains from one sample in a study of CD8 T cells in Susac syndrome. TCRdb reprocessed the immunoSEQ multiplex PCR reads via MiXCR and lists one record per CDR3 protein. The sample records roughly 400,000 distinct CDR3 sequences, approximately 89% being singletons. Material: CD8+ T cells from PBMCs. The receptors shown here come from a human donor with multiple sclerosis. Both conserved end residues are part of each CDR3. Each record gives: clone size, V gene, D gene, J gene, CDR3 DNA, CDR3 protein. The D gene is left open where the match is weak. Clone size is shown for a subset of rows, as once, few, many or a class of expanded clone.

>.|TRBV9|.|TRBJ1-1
TGTGCCAGCAGCGTAGAGATCCAGGGCACTGAAGCTTTCTTT
CASSVEIQGTEAFF
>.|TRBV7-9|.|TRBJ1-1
TGTGCCAGCAGCTTAGAGGTCACTGAAGCTTTCTTT
CASSLEVTEAFF
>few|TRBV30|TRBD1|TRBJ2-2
TGTGCCTGGAGAGGCGGGTGGGGACAGGGCTACACCGGGGAGCTGTTTTTT
CAWRGGWGQGYTGELFF
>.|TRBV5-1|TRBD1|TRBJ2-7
TGCGCCAGCAGCCCGGAGGTCGGGACAGGGGCAGACGAGCAGTACTTC
CASSPEVGTGADEQYF
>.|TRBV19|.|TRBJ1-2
TGTGCCAGTAGTAGTTTGGGTGGCTACACCTTC
CASSSLGGYTF
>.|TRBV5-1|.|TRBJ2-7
TGCGCCAGCAGCTTGCACGACGGATCCTACGAGCAGTACTTC
CASSLHDGSYEQYF
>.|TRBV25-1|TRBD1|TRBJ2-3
TGTGCCAGCAGTGAGTTGGGACAGGAGACAGATACGCAGTATTTT
CASSELGQETDTQYF
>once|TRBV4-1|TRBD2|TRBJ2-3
TGCGCCAGCAGCCATCCGGGACTAGAGGATTCGCGCACGCAGTATTTT
CASSHPGLEDSRTQYF
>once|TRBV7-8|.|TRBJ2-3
TGTGCCAGCAACCCCTTCGGGACCCCGACAGATACGCAGTATTTT
CASNPFGTPTDTQYF
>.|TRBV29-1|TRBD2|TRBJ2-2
TGCAGCGTTGAAGTTCCGGGGGGGACCACCGGGGAGCTGTTTTTT
CSVEVPGGTTGELFF
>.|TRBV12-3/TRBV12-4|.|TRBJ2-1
TGTGCCAGCAGCCTGGGTAGTTCGGGGAATGAGCAGTTCTTC
CASSLGSSGNEQFF
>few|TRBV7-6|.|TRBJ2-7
TGTGCCAGCAGTTTATCCGGGACAACCTACGAGCAGTACTTC
CASSLSGTTYEQYF
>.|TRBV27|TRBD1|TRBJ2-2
TGTGCCAGCAGTGTAGGGACAGGGATCGCCGGGGAGCTGTTTTTT
CASSVGTGIAGELFF
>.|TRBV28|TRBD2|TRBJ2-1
TGTGCCAGCAGGCTAGCGGGAACTACCGCAAGCTCCTACAATGAGCAGTTCTTC
CASRLAGTTASSYNEQFF
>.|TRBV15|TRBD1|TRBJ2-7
TGTGCCACCAGCGCTGCGGGACAGGGTCTGTACGAGCAGTACTTC
CATSAAGQGLYEQYF
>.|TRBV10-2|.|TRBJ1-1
TGCGCCAGCAGTCGAGACAGCGAGCTTAACACTGAAGCTTTCTTT
CASSRDSELNTEAFF
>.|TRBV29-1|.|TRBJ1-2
TGCAGCGTTCCAAAGGGAGGGTTCGGCTACACCTTC
CSVPKGGFGYTF
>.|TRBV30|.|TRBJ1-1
TGTGCCTGGGACATGAACACTGAAGCTTTCTTT
CAWDMNTEAFF
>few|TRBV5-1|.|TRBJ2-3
TGCGCCAGCAGCTTGGTAGGGGACCCCTACACAGATACGCAGTATTTT
CASSLVGDPYTDTQYF
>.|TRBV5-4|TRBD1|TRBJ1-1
TGTGCCAGCAGCCCGGGGACAGGAGTGAACACTGAAGCTTTCTTT
CASSPGTGVNTEAFF